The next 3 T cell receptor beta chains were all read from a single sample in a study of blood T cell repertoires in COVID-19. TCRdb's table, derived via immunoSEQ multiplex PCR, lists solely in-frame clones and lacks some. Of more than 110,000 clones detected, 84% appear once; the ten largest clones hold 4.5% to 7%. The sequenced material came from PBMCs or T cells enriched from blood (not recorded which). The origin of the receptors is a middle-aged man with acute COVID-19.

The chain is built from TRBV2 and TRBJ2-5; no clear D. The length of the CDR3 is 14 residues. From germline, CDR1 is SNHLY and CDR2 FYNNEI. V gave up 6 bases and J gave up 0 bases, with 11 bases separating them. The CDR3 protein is CASSLNEYQETQYF. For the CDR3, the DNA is TGTGCCAGCAGCCTAAACGAGTACCAAGAGACCCAGTACTTC.

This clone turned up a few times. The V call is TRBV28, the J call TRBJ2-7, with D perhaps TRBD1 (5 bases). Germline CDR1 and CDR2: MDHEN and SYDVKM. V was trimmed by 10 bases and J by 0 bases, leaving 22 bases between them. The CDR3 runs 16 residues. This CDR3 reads CAKGNRELGSSYEQYF. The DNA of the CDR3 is TGTGCCAAGGGGAACCGCGAGCTCGGTTCCTCCTACGAGCAGTACTTC. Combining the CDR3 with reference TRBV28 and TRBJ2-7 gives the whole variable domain DVKVTQSSRYLVKRTGEKVFLECVQDMDHENMFWYRQDPGLGLRLIYFSYDVKMKEKGDIPEGYSVSREKKERFSLILESASTNQTSMYLCAKGNRELGSSYEQYFGPGTRLTVT.

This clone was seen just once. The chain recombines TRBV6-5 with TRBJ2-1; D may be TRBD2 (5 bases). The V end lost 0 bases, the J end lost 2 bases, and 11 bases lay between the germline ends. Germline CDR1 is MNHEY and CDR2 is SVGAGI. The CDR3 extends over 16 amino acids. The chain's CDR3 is CASSYSIPAAYNEQFF. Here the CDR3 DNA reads TGTGCCAGCAGTTACTCGATTCCAGCGGCCTACAATGAGCAGTTCTTC.